Below, 28 T cell receptor beta chains from the same sample are listed, as sequenced in a study of shared clonotypes between healthy human individuals. Naive CD8 cells comprised CD45RO-negative, CCR7-positively selected cells, excluding terminally differentiated effector memory CD45RA+ cells. Sequencing was performed with immunoSEQ multiplex PCR; in TCRdb, only in-frame clones are kept and a portion is missing. The sample holds 760,000 or so clones, about 96% seen once. The sequenced sample was naive CD8+ T cells sorted from blood. The receptors originated from a young man in good health.

The chain combines TRBV9 with TRBJ1-5; a weak D match, TRBD1 (5 bases). This CDR3 spans 15 amino acids. The V end was cut by 0 bases, the J end by 0 bases, with 7 bases between. Germline V gives CDR1 SGDLS, CDR2 YYNGEE. The DNA for the CDR3 is TGTGCCAGCAGCGTAGAGGGGACTAGCAATCAGCCCCAGCATTTT. Residues: CASSVEGTSNQPQHF. The whole variable domain, remainder taken from reference TRBV9 and TRBJ1-5, is DSGVTQTPKHLITATGQRVTLRCSPRSGDLSVYWYQQSLDQGLQFLIQYYNGEERAKGNILERFSAQQFPDLHSELNLSSLELGDSALYFCASSVEGTSNQPQHFGDGTRLSIL.

The V and J genes are TRBV6-1 and TRBJ2-1, with D uncertain. Per germline, CDR1 MNHNS and CDR2 SASEGT. V shed 6 bases and J shed 4 bases, with 13 bases lying between them. The CDR3 has 14 amino acids. For the CDR3, the DNA is TGTGCCAGCAGGGCGGCCGCGCTTTACAATGAGCAGTTCTTC. The encoded protein is CASRAAALYNEQFF.

This chain links TRBV5-1 with TRBJ2-7, with TRBD1 identical over 7 bases. This CDR3 spans 14 amino acids. Germline trimming cut 3 bases from V and 2 bases from J; bases unmatched to any gene: 5. The V gene's germline CDR1 is SGHRS and CDR2 YFSETQ. The CDR3 here is CASSYDRDTYEQYF. The CDR3 coding sequence is TGCGCCAGCAGCTACGACAGGGACACCTACGAGCAGTACTTC.

J is TRBJ1-5 and V is TRBV27; no definite D call. Germline lookup yields CDR1 MNHEY and CDR2 SMNVEV (reference sequence). The CDR3 has 14 amino acids. V was clipped by 6 bases and J by 4 bases, with 13 bases between them. CDR3 in DNA: TGTGCCAGCAGCCAGATCGGGGATAATCAGCCCCAGCATTTT. It yields the protein CASSQIGDNQPQHF.

DNA of the CDR3: TGTGCCAGCAGTTGGACAAGCTCCTACAATGAGCAGTTCTTC. Its translation: CASSWTSSYNEQFF. V is TRBV27 and J is TRBJ2-1, with D tentatively TRBD1 (5 bases). This CDR3 region has 14 residues. The V end was cut by 4 bases, the J end by 0 bases, with 7 bases between. Germline V lookup: CDR1 MNHEY, CDR2 SMNVEV (reference sequence).

This sequence joins TRBV11-2 and TRBJ2-2, with a tentative D call TRBD2 (6 bases). Germline loops: CDR1 SGHAT, CDR2 FQNNGV. V was trimmed by 3 bases and J by 0 bases, leaving 11 bases between them. CDR3 size: 16 residues. CDR3 sequence: CASSLYAGSNTGELFF. Here the CDR3 DNA reads TGTGCCAGCAGCTTGTATGCGGGGTCGAACACCGGGGAGCTGTTTTTT.

The chain employs TRBV4-1 and TRBJ2-7; possible D gene TRBD2, 5 bases. The CDR3 extends over 13 amino acids. The V gene lost 3 bases and the J gene lost 2 bases, with 8 bases spanning the gap. Germline-derived CDR1 and CDR2 are MGHRA and YSYEKL. DNA of the CDR3: TGCGCCAGCAGCCACCCGGGAACCTACGAGCAGTACTTC. The encoded protein is CASSHPGTYEQYF.

The chain's CDR3 is CASSFGTVSYNEQFF. The CDR3 DNA is TGTGCCAGTAGTTTCGGGACGGTCTCCTACAATGAGCAGTTCTTC. The chain uses TRBV19 and TRBJ2-1, with D perhaps given as TRBD1 or TRBD2 (5 bases each). Germline values: CDR1 LNHDA, CDR2 SQIVND (reference sequence). This CDR3 has 15 amino acids. Trimming took 5 bases from V and 0 from J, leaving 11 bases between them.

This chain connects TRBV18 to TRBJ2-1; possibly TRBD2 for D (6 bases). This CDR3 spans 17 amino acids. Trimming took 5 bases from V and 8 from J, leaving 25 bases between them. Germline values: CDR1 KGHSH, CDR2 LQKENI. CDR3 sequence: CASSDPILATNAHEQFF. The CDR3, as DNA: TGTGCCAGCTCAGACCCGATCCTAGCGACGAACGCCCATGAGCAGTTCTTC.

V gene TRBV7-9 combines with J gene TRBJ2-7; 9 bases line up with TRBD2. The length of the CDR3 is 15 residues. Germline CDR1 SEHNR, CDR2 FQNEAQ (reference sequence). V lost 3 bases and J lost 4; bases outside the gene matches: 7. The CDR3 spells CASSFLDSGRYEQYF. The CDR3 DNA follows: TGTGCCAGCAGCTTTTTGGATAGCGGGAGATACGAGCAGTACTTC. Looking up the rest from reference TRBV7-9 and TRBJ2-7 gives the full variable domain: DTGVSQNPRHKITKRGQNVTFRCDPISEHNRLYWYRQTLGQGPEFLTYFQNEAQLEKSRLLSDRFSAERPKGSFSTLEIQRTEQGDSAMYLCASSFLDSGRYEQYFGPGTRLTVT.

The chain is built from TRBV25-1 and TRBJ1-5; D is uncertain. V was clipped by 8 bases and J by 0 bases, with 11 bases between them. Germline-derived CDR1 and CDR2 are MGHDK and SYGVNS. CDR3 length: 14 amino acids. The CDR3 sequence: CASGAGSSNQPQHF. The CDR3 DNA is TGTGCCAGCGGAGCCGGGAGTAGCAATCAGCCCCAGCATTTT.

CDR3 sequence (DNA): TGCAGCGTTGAGGCCAGGGGTGATTTCAAAAACATTCAGTACTTC. Translated: CSVEARGDFKNIQYF. This chain connects TRBV29-1 to TRBJ2-4; a weak D match, TRBD1 (6 bases). The germline V and J ends were trimmed by 3 bases and 3 bases, with 15 bases remaining between them. Germline CDR1 SQVTM, CDR2 ANQGSEA. This CDR3 has 15 amino acids.

The rearrangement joins TRBV6-6 to TRBJ2-5, with 15 bases fitting TRBD2. Trimming removed 5 bases from V and 3 bases from J; junction bases left unmatched: 4. This CDR3 contains 16 residues. CDR1 is MNHNY and CDR2 is SVGAGI in the germline V gene (reference sequence). CDR3 nucleotide sequence: TGTGCCAGCAGTCGGTGGACTAGCGGGAGGGAAGAGACCCAGTACTTC. Its protein is CASSRWTSGREETQYF.

V gene TRBV7-2 combines with J gene TRBJ2-2, with D possibly being TRBD1 or TRBD2 (6 bases each). Trimming took off 7 bases at V and 6 bases at J, with 18 bases between the two ends. CDR1 and CDR2 (germline): SGHTA, FQGNSA. The CDR3 is 15 amino acids. The DNA of the CDR3 is TGTGCCAGCACCACGGCGGTGGGGGGCTCCGGGGAGCTGTTTTTT. Protein sequence: CASTTAVGGSGELFF.

This chain joins TRBV11-2 and TRBJ2-7, with D possibly matching TRBD2 (5 bases). V lost 5 bases and J 12 bases, leaving 14 bases between the germline ends. The CDR3 is made up of 11 amino acids. Germline CDR1 SGHAT, CDR2 FQNNGV. In DNA form, the CDR3 reads TGTGCCAGCAGCCCCGGGGAGAGTCCGTACTTC. It yields the protein CASSPGESPYF.

The chain is built from TRBV11-2 and TRBJ2-1; no reliable D call. There are 15 residues in the CDR3. Germline values: CDR1 SGHAT, CDR2 FQNNGV. Trimming removed 3 bases at V and 4 bases at J, with 13 bases between. In DNA form, the CDR3 reads TGTGCCAGCAGCTTTACAAGCCGGCTATACAATGAGCAGTTCTTC. It is translated as CASSFTSRLYNEQFF.

The CDR3 spells CSVEEVNPNYGYTF. Written as DNA, the CDR3 is TGCAGCGTTGAAGAAGTTAACCCTAACTATGGCTACACCTTC. This chain links TRBV29-1 with TRBJ1-2; D is uncertain. Germline CDR1 SQVTM, CDR2 ANQGSEA. The CDR3 spans 14 residues. V gave up 0 bases and J gave up 0 bases, with 8 bases separating them. The full variable domain, with the rest looked up from reference TRBV29-1 and TRBJ1-2, is SAVISQKPSRDICQRGTSLTIQCQVDSQVTMMFWYRQQPGQSLTLIATANQGSEATYESGFVIDKFPISRPNLTFSTLTVSNMSPEDSSIYLCSVEEVNPNYGYTFGSGTRLTVV.

Here the CDR3 reads CASSRGDGGEQFF. For the CDR3, the DNA is TGTGCCAGCAGTCGCGGGGATGGTGGTGAGCAGTTCTTC. The chain has TRBV6-5 and TRBJ2-1; weak D call: TRBD2 (6 bases). There are 13 residues in the CDR3. CDR1 and CDR2 (germline): MNHEY, SVGAGI. V lost 5 bases and J lost 9, with 14 bases in between.

The rearrangement joins TRBV7-9 to TRBJ2-7, with TRBD2 matching 7 bases. Germline V lookup: CDR1 SEHNR, CDR2 FQNEAQ (reference sequence). The CDR3 contains 16 residues. V shed 2 bases and J 0 bases; nucleotides not matched to a gene: 7. DNA for the CDR3: TGTGCCAGCAGCTTATTTATCGGGGGGAGCTCCTACGAGCAGTACTTC. It encodes CASSLFIGGSSYEQYF.

The rearrangement joins TRBV27 to TRBJ2-7; unclear D gene. The length of the CDR3 is 13 residues. V lost 3 bases and J lost 5, with 11 bases in between. Per germline, CDR1 MNHEY and CDR2 SMNVEV (reference sequence). DNA for the CDR3: TGTGCCAGCAGTTTTAACAGTATAGACGAGCAGTACTTC. Translated: CASSFNSIDEQYF.

The chain carries TRBV28 and TRBJ2-1; TRBD2 aligns across 10 bases. V trimming: 5 bases; J trimming: 8 bases; junction bases outside the gene matches: 9. This CDR3 comprises 15 residues. Germline assignment: CDR1 MDHEN and CDR2 SYDVKM. Written as DNA, the CDR3 is TGTGCCAGCAGTGAGCGGGAGGGCCTTGGGGATGAGCAGTTCTTC. Translating gives CASSEREGLGDEQFF.

V gene TRBV4-2 combines with J gene TRBJ2-5; no firm D call. Trimming left V 2 bases short and J 2 bases short, with 9 bases between. Per germline, CDR1 LGHNA and CDR2 YNFKEQ. The length of the CDR3 is 14 residues. The CDR3 DNA sequence: TGTGCCAGCAGCCAATCGAAGGGTCAAGAGACCCAGTACTTC. Translating it yields CASSQSKGQETQYF.

The chain employs TRBV5-5 and TRBJ2-2; no reliable D call. Germline assignment: CDR1 SGHKS and CDR2 YYEKEE (reference sequence). Between the trimmed V and J ends, which lost 0 bases and 0 bases, there was a span of 6 bases. The CDR3 runs to 15 residues. Here the CDR3 DNA reads TGTGCCAGCAGCTTGGGGCAGACGAACACCGGGGAGCTGTTTTTT. Protein: CASSLGQTNTGELFF. Filled out from reference TRBV5-5 and TRBJ2-2, the complete variable domain reads DAGVTQSPTHLIKTRGQQVTLRCSPISGHKSVSWYQQVLGQGPQFIFQYYEKEERGRGNFPDRFSARQFPNYSSELNVNALLLGDSALYLCASSLGQTNTGELFFGEGSRLTVL.

This chain joins TRBV27 and TRBJ2-1; 8 bases map to TRBD2. This CDR3 has 15 amino acids. Germline V CDR1 and CDR2: MNHEY, SMNVEV (reference sequence). J gave up 8 bases and V 8 bases, and 14 bases lay outside the gene matches. The CDR3 region is CASSKRASGFDEQFF. CDR3 DNA sequence: TGTGCCAGCTCAAAAAGGGCTAGCGGGTTCGATGAGCAGTTCTTC.

The rearrangement joins TRBV5-8 to TRBJ2-7, with 9 nucleotides matching TRBD1. Looked up from germline, CDR1 is SGHTS and CDR2 is YDEGEE. The ends lost 0 bases at V and 6 bases at J; junction bases unmatched: 4. This CDR3 comprises 14 residues. CDR3 in amino acids: CASSLAGTGLEQYF. The DNA of the CDR3 is TGTGCCAGCAGCTTGGCCGGGACAGGGCTCGAGCAGTACTTC.

Details on this clone: Different DNA sequences within this sample yield the same CDR3. The chain is built from TRBV7-9 and TRBJ1-5, with TRBD1 as a possible D gene (5 bases). V was shortened by 3 bases and J by 5 bases, with 8 bases between the two germline ends. The germline gives CDR1 SEHNR, CDR2 FQNEAQ (reference sequence). This CDR3 is built from 13 residues. The CDR3 loop is CASSFRGDQPQHF. The CDR3 coding sequence is TGTGCCAGCAGCTTTAGAGGGGATCAGCCCCAGCATTTT.

Only one count was recorded for this clone. The chain carries TRBV18 and TRBJ2-1; D unresolved. Germline CDR1 reads KGHSH; CDR2 reads LQKENI. Trimming took off 0 bases at V and 0 bases at J, with 9 bases between the two ends. This CDR3 comprises 16 residues. The CDR3 spells CASSPPPGSSYNEQFF. The CDR3 DNA is TGTGCCAGCTCACCACCTCCCGGGTCCTCCTACAATGAGCAGTTCTTC.

V is TRBV7-2 and J is TRBJ1-5, with a tentative D call TRBD1 (5 bases). The CDR3 covers 13 residues. Trimming cost V 4 bases and J 6 bases, with 10 bases left between them. Germline assignment: CDR1 SGHTA and CDR2 FQGNSA. CDR3 sequence (DNA): TGTGCCAGCAGCTCCCTCGGGGGTCAGCCCCAGCATTTT. It translates to CASSSLGGQPQHF.